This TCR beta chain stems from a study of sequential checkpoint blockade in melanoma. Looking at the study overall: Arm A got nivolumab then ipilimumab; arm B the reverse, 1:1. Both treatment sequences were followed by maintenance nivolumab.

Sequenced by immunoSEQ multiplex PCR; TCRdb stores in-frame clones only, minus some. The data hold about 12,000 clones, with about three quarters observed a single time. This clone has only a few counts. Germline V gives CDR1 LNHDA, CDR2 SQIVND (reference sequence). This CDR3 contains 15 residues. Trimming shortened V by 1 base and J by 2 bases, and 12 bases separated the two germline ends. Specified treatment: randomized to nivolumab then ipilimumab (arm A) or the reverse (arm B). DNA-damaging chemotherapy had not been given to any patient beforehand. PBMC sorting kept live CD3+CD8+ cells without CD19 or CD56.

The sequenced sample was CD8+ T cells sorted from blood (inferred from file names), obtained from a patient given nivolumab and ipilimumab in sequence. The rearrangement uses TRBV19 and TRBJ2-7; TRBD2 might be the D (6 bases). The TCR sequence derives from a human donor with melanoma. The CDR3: CASSIGLALTYEQYF. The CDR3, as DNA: TGTGCCAGTAGTATAGGGCTAGCGCTTACCTACGAGCAGTACTTC. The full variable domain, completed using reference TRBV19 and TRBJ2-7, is DGGITQSPKYLFRKEGQNVTLSCEQNLNHDAMYWYRQDPGQGLRLIYYSQIVNDFQKGDIAEGYSVSREKKESFPLTVTSAQKNPTAFYLCASSIGLALTYEQYFGPGTRLTVT.